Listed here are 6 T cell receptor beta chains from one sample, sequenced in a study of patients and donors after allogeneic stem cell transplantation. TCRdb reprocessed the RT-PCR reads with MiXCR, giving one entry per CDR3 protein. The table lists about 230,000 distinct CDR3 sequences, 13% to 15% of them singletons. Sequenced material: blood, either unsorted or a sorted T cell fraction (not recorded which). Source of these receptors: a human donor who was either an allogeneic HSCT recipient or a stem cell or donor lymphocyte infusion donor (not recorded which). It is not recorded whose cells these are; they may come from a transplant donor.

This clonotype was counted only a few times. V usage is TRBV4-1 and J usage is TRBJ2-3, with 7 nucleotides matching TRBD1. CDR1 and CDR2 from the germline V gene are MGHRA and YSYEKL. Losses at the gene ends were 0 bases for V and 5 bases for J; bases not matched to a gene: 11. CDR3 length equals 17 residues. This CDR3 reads CASSQDGDTGAGDTQYF. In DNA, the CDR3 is TGCGCCAGCAGCCAAGATGGGGACACAGGGGCCGGAGATACGCAGTATTTT.

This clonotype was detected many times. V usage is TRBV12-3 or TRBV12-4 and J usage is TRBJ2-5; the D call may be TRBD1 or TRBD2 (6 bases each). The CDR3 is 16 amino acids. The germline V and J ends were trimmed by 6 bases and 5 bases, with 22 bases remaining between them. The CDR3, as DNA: TGTGCCAGCAGCCTGGGGGGCCCAGTTTCGCCGGAGACCCAGTACTTC. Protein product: CASSLGGPVSPETQYF.

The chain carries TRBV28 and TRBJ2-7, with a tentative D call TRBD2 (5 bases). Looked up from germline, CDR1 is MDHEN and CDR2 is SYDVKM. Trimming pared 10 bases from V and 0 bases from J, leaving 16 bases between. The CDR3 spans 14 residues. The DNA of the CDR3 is TGTGCCAATGCGCGGGCAGGAAACTCCTACGAGCAGTACTTC. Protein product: CANARAGNSYEQYF.

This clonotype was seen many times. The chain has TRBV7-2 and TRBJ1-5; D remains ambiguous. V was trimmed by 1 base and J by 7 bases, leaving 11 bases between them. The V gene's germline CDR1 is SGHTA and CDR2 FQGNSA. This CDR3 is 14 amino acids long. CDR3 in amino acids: CASSLETGRQPQHF. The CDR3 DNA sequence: TGTGCCAGCAGCTTAGAGACGGGGAGGCAGCCCCAGCATTTT.

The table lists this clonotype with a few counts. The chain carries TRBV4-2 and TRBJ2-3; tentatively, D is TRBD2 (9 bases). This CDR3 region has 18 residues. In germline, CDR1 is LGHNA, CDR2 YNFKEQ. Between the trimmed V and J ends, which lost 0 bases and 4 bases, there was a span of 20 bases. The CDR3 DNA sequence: TGTGCCAGCAGCCAAGATCAGGGGGCTAGCGGGAACCCAGATACGCAGTATTTT. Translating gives CASSQDQGASGNPDTQYF.

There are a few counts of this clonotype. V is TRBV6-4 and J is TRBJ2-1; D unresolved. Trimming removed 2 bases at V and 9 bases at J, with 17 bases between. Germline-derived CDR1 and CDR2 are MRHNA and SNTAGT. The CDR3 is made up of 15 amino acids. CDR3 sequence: CASSDQGLGSTEQFF. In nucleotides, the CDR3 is TGTGCCAGCAGTGACCAAGGGCTAGGGTCGACTGAGCAGTTCTTC.